These 23 T cell receptor beta chains came from one sample sequenced in a study of T cell repertoires in aging, cancer and after chemotherapy (dated by TCRdb to the late 2010s). Data came from an Illumina MiSeq. Using a mixed TRB-A/B primer pool, multiplex touch-down PCR amplified rearranged TRB sequences covering the V, D and J segments. TCRdb applied fastp at Q25 and MiXCR to the public reads, then kept only in-frame beta chains. Rows with one shared CDR3 protein collapse into an entry with the most common genes and DNA. The sample yields 2,600 or so distinct CDR3 sequences; about half were counted once. Approximately 7.3% of the sample is in the top ten clones. TCR beta rearrangements were amplified from genomic DNA extracted from peripheral blood rather than from sorted cells or RNA. The specimen sequenced was blood. The receptors were gathered from a human donor with a blood cancer.

This clonotype is termed large. The DNA of the CDR3 is TGCAGCGTTAGTCCGCCCCAATACGACAGTAACTATGGCTACACCTTC. Its protein product is CSVSPPQYDSNYGYTF. The chain employs TRBV29-1 and TRBJ1-2, with TRBD1 as a possible D gene (5 bases). CDR1 is SQVTM and CDR2 is ANQGSEA in the germline V gene. V was trimmed by 5 bases and J by 1 base, leaving 20 bases between them. This CDR3 has 16 residues.

A note on this clonotype: A much larger clone lies one base from this, so it may be a read error. V usage is TRBV6-5 and J usage is TRBJ2-1; D gene ambiguous. CDR3 size: 15 residues. Germline V gene lookup returns CDR1 MNHEY and CDR2 SVGAGI. In DNA form, the CDR3 reads TGTGCCAGCTCCCCTCGACCGGACGTATACAATGAGGAGTTCTTC. This translates into CASSPRPDVYNEEFF.

The chain is built from TRBV15 and TRBJ2-5; D is unresolved. Germline CDR1 LNHNV, CDR2 YYDKDF (reference sequence). CDR3 length equals 16 residues. V was clipped by 0 bases and J by 0 bases, with 11 bases between them. In nucleotides, the CDR3 is TGTGCCACCAGCAGAGATCTTTCGGCGCACCAAGAGACCCAGTACTTC. Encoded protein: CATSRDLSAHQETQYF.

This rearrangement joins TRBV29-1 to TRBJ2-1, with TRBD2 identical over 8 bases. After removal of 7 bases from V and 5 bases from J, the junction contained 10 bases not matched to a gene. The length of the CDR3 is 14 residues. Germline V CDR1 and CDR2: SQVTM, ANQGSEA. Here the CDR3 reads CSAPLAGQNNEQFF. The CDR3 DNA follows: TGCAGCGCCCCCCTAGCGGGCCAAAACAATGAGCAGTTCTTC.

The CDR3 loop reads CASSLEIAGGTFGEQYF. The CDR3 DNA reads as TGTGCCAGCAGCTTGGAAATAGCGGGAGGGACCTTTGGTGAGCAGTACTTC. This rearrangement joins TRBV11-1 to TRBJ2-7, with 11 bases fitting TRBD2. V was clipped by 3 bases and J by 7 bases; unmatched bases: 14. CDR1 and CDR2 from the germline V gene are SGHAT and FQDESV (reference sequence). The CDR3 contains 17 residues. Filled out from reference TRBV11-1 and TRBJ2-7, the complete variable domain reads EAEVAQSPRYKITEKSQAVAFWCDPISGHATLYWYRQILGQGPELLVQFQDESVVDDSQLPKDRFSAERLKGVDSTLKIQPAELGDSAMYLCASSLEIAGGTFGEQYFGPGTRLTVT.

J is TRBJ1-5 and V is TRBV6-5; 7 bases line up with TRBD1. Per germline, CDR1 MNHEY and CDR2 SVGAGI. The junction had 10 bases not matched to a gene; V was cut back by 6 bases and J by 5 bases. The CDR3 has 15 amino acids. CDR3 amino acids: CASREGALIYQPQHF. CDR3 nucleotides: TGTGCCAGCAGGGAGGGGGCGCTTATCTATCAGCCCCAGCATTTT.

The CDR3 DNA reads as TGTGCCAGCAGTTACGGGGCGGGAGGGGGGAGCACAGATACGCAGTATTTT. The encoded protein is CASSYGAGGGSTDTQYF. This chain connects TRBV6-5 to TRBJ2-3; 9 nucleotides align to TRBD2. Trimming cost V 2 bases and J 0 bases; bases outside gene matches: 6. The CDR3 consists of 17 residues. Germline values: CDR1 MNHEY, CDR2 SVGAGI.

This clonotype has a single count. V gene TRBV6-5 combines with J gene TRBJ2-3; TRBD2 matches 13 bases. Losses at the gene ends were 9 bases for V and 4 bases for J; bases not matched to a gene: 16. This CDR3 has 18 residues. The V gene's germline CDR1 is MNHEY and CDR2 SVGAGI. The CDR3 loop reads CARSPSPLAGGPADTQYF. The DNA of the CDR3 is TGTGCCAGAAGTCCCTCCCCACTAGCGGGAGGGCCGGCAGATACGCAGTATTTT.

The gene calls are TRBV7-6 and TRBJ2-1; 10 bases are a match to TRBD2. Germline values: CDR1 SGHVS, CDR2 FNYEAQ. Trimming cost V 2 bases and J 4 bases; bases outside gene matches: 2. This CDR3 spans 15 amino acids. The CDR3 here is CASSLSGGVYNEQFF. Here the CDR3 DNA reads TGTGCCAGCAGCTTAAGCGGGGGGGTTTACAATGAGCAGTTCTTC.

The rearrangement joins TRBV7-6 to TRBJ2-7, with a possible D match to TRBD1 (6 bases). This CDR3 contains 15 residues. CDR1 is SGHVS, CDR2 FNYEAQ, per germline. Deletions cut 6 bases from V and 6 bases from J, with 21 bases between. CDR3: CASRALRDMASEQYF. In nucleotides, the CDR3 is TGTGCCAGCAGGGCCCTTAGGGACATGGCTTCCGAGCAGTACTTC.

The chain links TRBV5-5 to TRBJ2-1; 9 bases are a match to TRBD2. CDR3 length: 15 residues. V was clipped by 4 bases and J by 3 bases; unmatched bases: 5. CDR1 and CDR2 (germline): SGHKS, YYEKEE (reference sequence). The DNA of the CDR3 is TGTGCCAGCAGCGGCCTAGCGGGGTTCTACAATGAGCAGTTCTTC. Its protein is CASSGLAGFYNEQFF.

The table lists this clonotype with a few counts. This chain joins TRBV19 and TRBJ2-7; TRBD2 aligns across 8 bases. Trimming at V came to 3 bases and at J to 2 bases, leaving 18 bases not matched to a gene. In germline, CDR1 is LNHDA, CDR2 SQIVND (reference sequence). The CDR3 contains 19 residues. For the CDR3, the DNA is TGTGCCAGTAGTATGATCCACGGACTCGGCCAGCGGGGGACCTACGAGCAGTACTTC. This codes for CASSMIHGLGQRGTYEQYF.

This chain joins TRBV15 and TRBJ2-5; a weak D match, TRBD1 (6 bases). Per the germline V gene, CDR1 is LNHNV and CDR2 is YYDKDF (reference sequence). Trimming removed 1 base from V and 5 bases from J, with 17 bases in between. The CDR3 runs 16 residues. The CDR3 here is CATSRVSGLGAETQYF. The CDR3 nucleotides read TGTGCCACCAGCAGAGTCTCAGGTCTGGGGGCCGAGACCCAGTACTTC. Full variable domain (remainder filled in from reference TRBV15 and TRBJ2-5): DAMVIQNPRYQVTQFGKPVTLSCSQTLNHNVMYWYQQKSSQAPKLLFHYYDKDFNNEADTPDNFQSRRPNTSFCFLDIRSPGLGDTAMYLCATSRVSGLGAETQYFGPGTRLLVL.

CDR3 DNA sequence: TGTGCCAGCACCCAAGCGGTGAACCCTAGCACAGATACGCAGTATTTT. As protein: CASTQAVNPSTDTQYF. The genes are TRBV6-1 and TRBJ2-3; tentative D call: TRBD2 (5 bases). V shed 7 bases and J shed 0 bases, with 17 bases lying between them. The CDR3 sequence is 16 residues long. Germline CDR1 reads MNHNS; CDR2 reads SASEGT.

Remarks on this clonotype: One end of the junction is discordant with germline, which a read error may explain. This chain connects TRBV12-3 or TRBV12-4 to TRBJ2-3; D may be TRBD2 (6 bases). This CDR3 contains 14 residues. The chain's CDR3 is CVSSPGTYTDTQYF. The CDR3 DNA is TGTGTCAGCAGTCCCGGGACTTACACAGATACGCAGTATTTT.

In its sample, this clonotype was seen once. A read error is possible here, since a much larger clone lies one base away. J is TRBJ2-5 and V is TRBV6-1; 7 bases align to TRBD2. V lost 7 bases and J lost 2; bases outside the gene matches: 10. Germline V gene lookup returns CDR1 MNHNS and CDR2 SASEGT. The length of the CDR3 is 15 residues. This CDR3 is CASTELAVGQETQYF. CDR3 nucleotide sequence: TGTGCCAGCACCGAGCTAGCGGTAGGTCAAGAGACCCAGTACTTC.

The J gene is TRBJ2-3, the V gene TRBV12-3 or TRBV12-4; the D gene is possibly TRBD2 (5 bases). V lost 7 bases and J lost 5, with 19 bases in between. The CDR3 is made up of 15 amino acids. The CDR3 is CASTIGNALGDTQYF. CDR3 in DNA: TGTGCCAGCACTATCGGGAATGCCTTGGGAGATACGCAGTATTTT.

Concerning this clonotype itself: The CDR3 carries no conserved terminal phenylalanine or tryptophan, so it likely arises from a read error. The chain combines TRBV7-6 with TRBJ2-7, with D possibly being TRBD1 (5 bases). The CDR3 spans 13 residues. In germline, CDR1 is SGHVS, CDR2 FNYEAQ. V lost 1 base and J lost 4, with 8 bases in between. The CDR3 is CASSLEGCYEQYL. CDR3 DNA sequence: TGTGCCAGCAGCTTAGAGGGGTGTTACGAGCAGTACCTC.

Comment on this clonotype: Since a much larger clone is just one base distant, this may be a read error. Since no conserved phenylalanine or tryptophan closes the CDR3, a read error is the likely cause. J is TRBJ1-4 and V is TRBV30; no clear D. In germline, CDR1 is GTSNPN, CDR2 SVGIG (reference sequence). V shed 3 bases and J shed 13 bases, with 12 bases lying between them. The CDR3 is 11 residues long. The CDR3, as DNA: TGTGCCTGGAGCCTCGGGCTGAGACTGTTTGTT. It codes for CAWSLGLRLFV.

The chain employs TRBV29-1 and TRBJ1-6; 9 nucleotides match TRBD1. The CDR3 has 13 amino acids. V gave up 7 bases and J gave up 5 bases; unmatched junction bases: 3. In germline, CDR1 is SQVTM, CDR2 ANQGSEA. The CDR3 is CSAGQGNNSPLHF. The CDR3 DNA follows: TGCAGCGCGGGACAGGGTAATAATTCACCCCTCCACTTT.

In this sample, this clonotype turned up a few times. The chain joins TRBV12-3 or TRBV12-4 to TRBJ2-5; no clear D. This CDR3 is built from 13 residues. V was clipped by 5 bases and J by 2 bases, with 9 bases between them. Here the CDR3 DNA reads TGTGCCAGCAGTCCAGGCAGTCAAGAGACCCAGTACTTC. Translated, it gives CASSPGSQETQYF.

Concerning this clonotype: One end of the junction varies from germline; a read error may be responsible. This chain joins TRBV6-2 or TRBV6-3 and TRBJ2-3; a possible D gene is TRBD1 (5 bases). Germline V gene sequence: CDR1 MNHEY, CDR2 SVGEGT. This CDR3 is built from 12 residues. The CDR3 loop reads CASSYTTDKQYF. The CDR3, as DNA: TGTGCCAGCAGTTATACGACAGATAAGCAGTATTTT.

On this clonotype itself: With a much larger clone just one base away, this may be a read error. The chain links TRBV29-1 to TRBJ2-1; a possible D gene is TRBD2 (5 bases). This CDR3 spans 14 amino acids. CDR1 and CDR2 (germline): SQVTM, ANQGSEA. The V end was cut by 6 bases, the J end by 4 bases, with 16 bases between. The CDR3 is CSVIGLGRYNEQFF. CDR3 nucleotide sequence: TGCAGCGTAATAGGACTGGGCAGATACAATGAGCAGTTCTTC.